Following are 11 T cell receptor beta chains from one sample sequenced in a study of cytomegalovirus exposure and HLA in healthy donors. The PCR ran on 60 Vbeta and 13 Jbeta primers. Data came from immunoSEQ multiplex PCR; TCRdb stores just in-frame clones and leaves some out. The repertoire has around 110,000 clones, 74% of them found once; the top ten carry about 15%. Sequenced sample: PBMCs. The receptors were sampled from a woman between 40 and 50 years old in good health and CMV-seropositive.

The V call is TRBV4-2, the J call TRBJ2-1, with TRBD1 identical over 9 bases. CDR3 length: 18 amino acids. Germline V lookup: CDR1 LGHNA, CDR2 YNFKEQ. The ends lost 0 bases at V and 1 base at J; junction bases unmatched: 7. This CDR3 reads CASSQENRGLGSYNEQFF. As DNA, the CDR3 is TGTGCCAGCAGCCAAGAGAACAGGGGGCTTGGGTCCTACAATGAGCAGTTCTTC.

V is TRBV10-3 and J is TRBJ1-2; perhaps TRBD1 as D (5 bases). CDR1 is ENHRY, CDR2 SYGVKD, per germline. V lost 0 bases and J 6 bases, leaving 8 bases between the germline ends. CDR3 length: 13 amino acids. CDR3 amino acids: CAISESPGDGYTF. In nucleotides, the CDR3 is TGTGCCATCAGTGAGTCACCGGGGGATGGCTACACCTTC.

The chain has TRBV21-1 and TRBJ1-2; the table's D call, TRBD1, has no DNA check behind it. TRBV21-1 is a pseudogene segment. This CDR3 is 18 amino acids long. This chain's CDR3 is CASSPEGVRDGTGYGYTF. CDR3 bases: TGTGCCAGCAGCCCCGAGGGGGTTCGAGACGGGACAGGATATGGCTACACCTTC.

This clone was found a few times. The chain carries TRBV25-1 and TRBJ1-5, with D possibly TRBD1 on 6 matching bases. Per the germline V gene, CDR1 is MGHDK and CDR2 is SYGVNS. This CDR3 has 13 amino acids. The V gene lost 2 bases and the J gene lost 6 bases, with 8 bases spanning the gap. CDR3 in DNA: TGTGCCAGCAGTGAAGGGGGCAGTCAGCCCCAGCATTTT. It yields the protein CASSEGGSQPQHF.

The V and J genes are TRBV18 and TRBJ1-3; D is undetermined. The germline V and J ends were trimmed by 1 base and 3 bases, with 22 bases remaining between them. From germline, CDR1 is KGHSH and CDR2 LQKENI. This CDR3 has 19 residues. The CDR3, as DNA: TGTGCCAGCTCACCACGGATACACCCCGATGGGCAATATGGAAACACCATATATTTT. Translated, it gives CASSPRIHPDGQYGNTIYF.

This rearrangement joins TRBV2 to TRBJ1-6, with TRBD1 matching over 8 bases. V lost 11 bases to trimming and J lost 5 bases; unmatched junction nucleotides: 14. In germline, CDR1 is SNHLY, CDR2 FYNNEI. The CDR3 contains 16 residues. CDR3 nucleotide sequence: TGTGCCTCCCGCAGGGGGCGGGACGCAAATAATTCACCCCTCCACTTT. Protein product: CASRRGRDANNSPLHF.

The chain couples TRBV4-3 to TRBJ1-2; possible D gene TRBD1, 6 bases. V lost 4 bases and J lost 6, with 15 bases in between. Germline lookup yields CDR1 LGHNA and CDR2 YSLEER. The CDR3 is made up of 14 amino acids. The CDR3 reads CASSRDISSNGYTF. In DNA, the CDR3 is TGCGCCAGCAGCCGGGACATTTCTTCGAATGGCTACACCTTC.

The chain recombines TRBV6-1 with TRBJ1-1; the D is unclear. Germline V gene lookup returns CDR1 MNHNS and CDR2 SASEGT. The V end was cut by 7 bases, the J end by 7 bases, with 10 bases between. The CDR3 runs 11 residues. CDR3 sequence (DNA): TGTGCCAGCACCTTTGGGAGTGAAGCTTTCTTT. Encoded protein: CASTFGSEAFF.

The V gene is TRBV2, the J gene TRBJ2-1, with 10 bases identical to TRBD2. This CDR3 region has 16 residues. Germline values: CDR1 SNHLY, CDR2 FYNNEI. V lost 4 bases and J lost 1; bases outside the gene matches: 4. This chain's CDR3 is CASSGIAGGSYNEQFF. In DNA, the CDR3 is TGTGCCAGCAGTGGGATAGCGGGGGGTTCCTACAATGAGCAGTTCTTC.

There are a few counts of this clone. J is TRBJ1-5 and V is TRBV18; weak D call: TRBD1 (5 bases). V shed 4 bases and J shed 4 bases, with 8 bases lying between them. The CDR3 totals 13 residues. Germline loops: CDR1 KGHSH, CDR2 LQKENI. This CDR3 reads CASSRGVNQPQHF. Written as DNA, the CDR3 is TGTGCCAGCTCACGGGGGGTAAATCAGCCCCAGCATTTT.

The chain employs TRBV29-1 and TRBJ2-7, with 9 nucleotides matching TRBD1. The CDR3 spans 12 residues. V lost 7 bases and J lost 7; bases outside the gene matches: 8. Germline V lookup: CDR1 SQVTM, CDR2 ANQGSEA. CDR3 bases: TGCAGCGCCGGGACAGGGTTAGGAGAGCAGTACTTC. Translating gives CSAGTGLGEQYF.